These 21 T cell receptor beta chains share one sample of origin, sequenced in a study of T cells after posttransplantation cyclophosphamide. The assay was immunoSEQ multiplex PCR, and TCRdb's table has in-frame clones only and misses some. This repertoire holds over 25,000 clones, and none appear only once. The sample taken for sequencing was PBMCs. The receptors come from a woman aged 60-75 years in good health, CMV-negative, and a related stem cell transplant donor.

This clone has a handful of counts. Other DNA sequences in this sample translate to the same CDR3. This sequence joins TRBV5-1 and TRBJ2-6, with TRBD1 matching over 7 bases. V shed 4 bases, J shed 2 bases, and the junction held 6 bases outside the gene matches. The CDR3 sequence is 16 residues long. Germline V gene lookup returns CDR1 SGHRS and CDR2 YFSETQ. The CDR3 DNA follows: TGCGCCAGCAGCCCGGGGACAGTTCCTGGGGCCAACGTCCTGACTTTC. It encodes CASSPGTVPGANVLTF.

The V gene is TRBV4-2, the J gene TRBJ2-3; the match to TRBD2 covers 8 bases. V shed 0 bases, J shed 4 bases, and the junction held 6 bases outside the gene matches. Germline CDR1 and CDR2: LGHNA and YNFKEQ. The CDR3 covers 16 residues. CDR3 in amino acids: CASSQDLSGRSDTQYF. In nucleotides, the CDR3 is TGTGCCAGCAGCCAAGATCTGAGCGGGAGATCAGATACGCAGTATTTT.

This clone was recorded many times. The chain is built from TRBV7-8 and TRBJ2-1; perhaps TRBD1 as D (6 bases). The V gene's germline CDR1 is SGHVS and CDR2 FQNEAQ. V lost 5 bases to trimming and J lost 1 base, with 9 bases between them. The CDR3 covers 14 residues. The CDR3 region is CASSRGGSYNEQFF. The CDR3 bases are TGTGCCAGCAGCCGAGGGGGATCCTACAATGAGCAGTTCTTC.

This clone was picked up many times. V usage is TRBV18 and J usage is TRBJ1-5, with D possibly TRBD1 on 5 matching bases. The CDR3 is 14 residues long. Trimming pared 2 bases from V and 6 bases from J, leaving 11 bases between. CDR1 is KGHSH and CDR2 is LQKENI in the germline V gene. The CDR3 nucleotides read TGTGCCAGCTCACCAGGGGGGGGAGGTCAGCCCCAGCATTTT. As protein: CASSPGGGGQPQHF.

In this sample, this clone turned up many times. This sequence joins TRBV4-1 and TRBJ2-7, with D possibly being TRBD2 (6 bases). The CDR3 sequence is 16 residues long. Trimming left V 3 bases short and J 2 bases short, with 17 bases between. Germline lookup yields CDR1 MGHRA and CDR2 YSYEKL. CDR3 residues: CASSQVWRGSAYEQYF. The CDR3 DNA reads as TGCGCCAGCAGCCAGGTCTGGCGGGGATCGGCCTACGAGCAGTACTTC.

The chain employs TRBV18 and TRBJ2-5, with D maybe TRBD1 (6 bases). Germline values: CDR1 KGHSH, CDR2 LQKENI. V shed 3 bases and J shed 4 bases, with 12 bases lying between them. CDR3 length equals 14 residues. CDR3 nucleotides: TGTGCCAGCTCACCGCCACAGGGTCGAGAGACCCAGTACTTC. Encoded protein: CASSPPQGRETQYF.

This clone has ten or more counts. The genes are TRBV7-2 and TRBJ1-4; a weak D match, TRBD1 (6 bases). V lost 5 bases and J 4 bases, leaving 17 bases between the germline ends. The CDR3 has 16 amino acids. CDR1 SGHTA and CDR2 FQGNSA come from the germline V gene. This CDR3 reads CASSPQGPNINEKLFF. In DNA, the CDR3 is TGTGCCAGCAGCCCACAGGGCCCGAACATTAATGAAAAACTGTTTTTT. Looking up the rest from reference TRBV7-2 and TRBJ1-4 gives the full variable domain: GAGVSQSPSNKVTEKGKDVELRCDPISGHTALYWYRQSLGQGLEFLIYFQGNSAPDKSGLPSDRFSAERTGGSVSTLTIQRTQQEDSAVYLCASSPQGPNINEKLFFGSGTQLSVL.

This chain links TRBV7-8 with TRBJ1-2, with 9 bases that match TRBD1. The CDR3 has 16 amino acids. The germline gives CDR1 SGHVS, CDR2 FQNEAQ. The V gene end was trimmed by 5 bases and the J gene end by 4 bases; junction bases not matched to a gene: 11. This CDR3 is CASSQNPGQGTYGYTF. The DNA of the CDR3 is TGTGCCAGCAGCCAAAACCCGGGACAGGGTACCTATGGCTACACCTTC.

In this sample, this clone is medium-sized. The CDR3 region is CASSRGRMEKLFF. CDR3 DNA sequence: TGTGCCAGCAGCCGGGGGCGGATGGAAAAACTGTTTTTT. This chain links TRBV14 with TRBJ1-4, with a possible D match to TRBD1 (6 bases). This CDR3 has 13 residues. Trimming left V 4 bases short and J 8 bases short, with 11 bases between. CDR1 and CDR2 (germline): SGHDN, FVKESK. Complete variable domain (other parts from reference TRBV14 and TRBJ1-4): EAGVTQFPSHSVIEKGQTVTLRCDPISGHDNLYWYRRVMGKEIKFLLHFVKESKQDESGMPNNRFLAERTGGTYSTLKVQPAELEDSGVYFCASSRGRMEKLFFGSGTQLSVL.

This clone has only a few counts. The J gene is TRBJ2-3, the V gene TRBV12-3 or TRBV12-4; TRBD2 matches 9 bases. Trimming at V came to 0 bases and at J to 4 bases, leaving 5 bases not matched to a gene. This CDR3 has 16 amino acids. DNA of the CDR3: TGTGCCAGCAGTTTAGCGGCGGGGGGGCGGTCAGATACGCAGTATTTT. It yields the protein CASSLAAGGRSDTQYF.

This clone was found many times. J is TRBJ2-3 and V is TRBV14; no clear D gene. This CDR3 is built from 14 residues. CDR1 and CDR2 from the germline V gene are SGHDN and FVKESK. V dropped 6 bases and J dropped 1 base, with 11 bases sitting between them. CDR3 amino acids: CASSHQERTDTQYF. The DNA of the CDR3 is TGTGCCAGCAGTCACCAGGAGCGCACAGATACGCAGTATTTT.

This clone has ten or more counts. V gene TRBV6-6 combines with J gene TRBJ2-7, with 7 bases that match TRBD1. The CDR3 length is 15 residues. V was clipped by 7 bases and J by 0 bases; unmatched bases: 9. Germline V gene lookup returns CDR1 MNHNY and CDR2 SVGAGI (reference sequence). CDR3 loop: CASTGEGALSYEQYF. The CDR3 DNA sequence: TGTGCCAGCACAGGCGAGGGGGCCCTCTCCTACGAGCAGTACTTC.

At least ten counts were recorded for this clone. CDR3 residues: CASSSTGTGGWRNTIYF. The CDR3 bases are TGTGCCAGCAGTTCAACCGGGACAGGGGGATGGAGAAACACCATATATTTT. The V gene is TRBV28, the J gene TRBJ1-3; 11 nucleotides agree with TRBD1. The trim removed 4 bases at V and 5 bases at J, leaving 10 bases unmatched. The CDR3 loop spans 17 amino acids. The germline V gene has CDR1 MDHEN and CDR2 SYDVKM.

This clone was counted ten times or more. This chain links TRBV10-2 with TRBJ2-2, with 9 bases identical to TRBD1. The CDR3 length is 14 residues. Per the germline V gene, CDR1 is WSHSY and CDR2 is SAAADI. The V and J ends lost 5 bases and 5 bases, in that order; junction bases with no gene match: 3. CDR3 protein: CASSRDRATGELFF. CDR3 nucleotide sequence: TGCGCCAGCAGTCGGGACAGGGCGACCGGGGAGCTGTTTTTT.

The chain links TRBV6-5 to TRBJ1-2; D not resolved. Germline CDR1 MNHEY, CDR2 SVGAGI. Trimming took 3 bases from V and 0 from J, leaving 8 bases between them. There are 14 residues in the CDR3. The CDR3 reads CASSYGPPNYGYTF. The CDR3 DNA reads TGTGCCAGCAGTTATGGGCCACCTAACTATGGCTACACCTTC.

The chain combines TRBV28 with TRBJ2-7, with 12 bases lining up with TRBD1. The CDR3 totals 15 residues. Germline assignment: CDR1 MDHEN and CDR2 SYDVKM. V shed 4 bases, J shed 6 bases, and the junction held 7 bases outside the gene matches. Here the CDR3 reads CASSSSGQGAGEQYF. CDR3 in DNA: TGTGCCAGCAGTTCCTCGGGACAGGGGGCTGGCGAGCAGTACTTC.

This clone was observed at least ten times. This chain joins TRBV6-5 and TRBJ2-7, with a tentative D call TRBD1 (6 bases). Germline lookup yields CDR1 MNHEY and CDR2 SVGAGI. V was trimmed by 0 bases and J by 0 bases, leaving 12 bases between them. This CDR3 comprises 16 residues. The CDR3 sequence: CASSYSVRGSSYEQYF. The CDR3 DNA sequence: TGTGCCAGCAGTTACTCAGTCAGGGGAAGCTCCTACGAGCAGTACTTC.

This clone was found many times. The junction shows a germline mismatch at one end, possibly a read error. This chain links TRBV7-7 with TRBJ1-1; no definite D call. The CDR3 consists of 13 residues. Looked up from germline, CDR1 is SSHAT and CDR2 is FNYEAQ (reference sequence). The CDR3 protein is CASSLDSNTEAFF. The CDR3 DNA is TGTGCTAGCAGCTTAGACTCGAACACTGAAGCTTTCTTT.

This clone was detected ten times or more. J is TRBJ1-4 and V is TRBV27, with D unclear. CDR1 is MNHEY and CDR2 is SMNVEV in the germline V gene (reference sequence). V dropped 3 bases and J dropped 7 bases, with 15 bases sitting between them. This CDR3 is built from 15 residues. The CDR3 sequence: CASSFDRVSGEKLFF. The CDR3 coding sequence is TGTGCCAGCAGTTTTGATAGGGTTAGTGGTGAAAAACTGTTTTTT. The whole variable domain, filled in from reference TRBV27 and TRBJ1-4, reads EAQVTQNPRYLITVTGKKLTVTCSQNMNHEYMSWYRQDPGLGLRQIYYSMNVEVTDKGDVPEGYKVSRKEKRNFPLILESPSPNQTSLYFCASSFDRVSGEKLFFGSGTQLSVL.

The CDR3 sequence is CASSLLGTASTEAFF. CDR3 DNA sequence: TGTGCCAGCAGCTTATTAGGGACAGCCAGCACTGAAGCTTTCTTT. This chain uses TRBV7-2 with TRBJ1-1; 7 nucleotides match TRBD1. Germline assignment: CDR1 SGHTA and CDR2 FQGNSA. The CDR3 is 15 amino acids. V was clipped by 2 bases and J by 4 bases; unmatched bases: 7.

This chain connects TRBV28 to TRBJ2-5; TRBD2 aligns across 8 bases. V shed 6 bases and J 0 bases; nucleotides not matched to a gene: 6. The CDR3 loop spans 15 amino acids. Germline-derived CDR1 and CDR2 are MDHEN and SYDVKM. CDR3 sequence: CASRPTSAYQETQYF. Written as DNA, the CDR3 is TGTGCCAGCAGGCCGACTAGCGCGTACCAAGAGACCCAGTACTTC.